These 9 T cell receptor beta chains were all obtained from the same sample, sequenced in a study of monozygotic twins with cystic fibrosis. Assay used: immunoSEQ multiplex PCR; TCRdb lists only in-frame clones, some missing. The sample holds approximately 27,000 clones; 90% are singletons and the top ten take approximately 0.5%. The sequencing sample was made of blood. The receptor set was obtained from a girl aged 2-10 years with cystic fibrosis.

V usage is TRBV6-6 and J usage is TRBJ1-1; perhaps TRBD1 as D (6 bases). This CDR3 region has 14 residues. V lost 5 bases and J lost 2, with 12 bases in between. CDR1 is MNHNY and CDR2 is SVGAGI in the germline V gene (reference sequence). CDR3 loop: CASSRLDSNTEAFF. CDR3 bases: TGTGCCAGCAGTCGCTTGGACAGTAACACTGAAGCTTTCTTT.

The CDR3 region is CAWSRWENSPLHF. CDR3 DNA sequence: TGTGCCTGGAGTAGGTGGGAAAATTCACCCCTCCACTTT. The chain combines TRBV30 with TRBJ1-6; D gene unclear. CDR3 length: 13 residues. CDR1 and CDR2 (germline): GTSNPN, SVGIG (reference sequence). V was trimmed by 2 bases and J by 7 bases, leaving 9 bases between them.

This clone has just a few counts. The CDR3 here is CASSSQRTSGDTEAFF. DNA of the CDR3: TGTGCCAGCTCATCCCAACGTACTAGTGGGGACACTGAAGCTTTCTTT. J is TRBJ1-1 and V is TRBV18, with D uncertain. The V end was cut by 5 bases, the J end by 3 bases, with 19 bases between. The CDR3 is made up of 16 amino acids. CDR1 and CDR2 (germline): KGHSH, LQKENI.

The chain joins TRBV6-6 to TRBJ1-1, with D possibly TRBD1 on 6 matching bases. With 3 bases removed from V and 7 bases from J, the gap between germline ends came to 12 bases. The germline V gene has CDR1 MNHNY and CDR2 SVGAGI (reference sequence). The CDR3 is 13 amino acids. This CDR3 reads CASSYSGAGEAFF. Written as DNA, the CDR3 is TGTGCCAGCAGTTATTCAGGGGCGGGTGAAGCTTTCTTT.

The CDR3 nucleotides are TGTGCCACCCGCGACAGGGGCTCCTACGAGCAGTACTTC. Protein: CATRDRGSYEQYF. J is TRBJ2-7 and V is TRBV19, with 8 bases identical to TRBD1. The V segment lost 10 bases and the J segment 0 bases; nucleotides outside the gene matches: 5. Germline CDR1 reads LNHDA; CDR2 reads SQIVND (reference sequence). The CDR3 sequence is 13 residues long.

The chain joins TRBV5-1 to TRBJ2-1; 10 nucleotides line up with TRBD2. Germline CDR1 and CDR2: SGHRS and YFSETQ. This CDR3 has 15 amino acids. After removal of 3 bases from V and 4 bases from J, the junction contained 4 bases not matched to a gene. CDR3 sequence reads: CASSSAGGFYNEQFF. CDR3 sequence (DNA): TGCGCCAGCAGCTCAGCGGGGGGGTTTTACAATGAGCAGTTCTTC.

This chain joins TRBV4-3 and TRBJ2-7, with TRBD1 identical over 10 bases. The V gene's germline CDR1 is LGHNA and CDR2 YSLEER. The V and J ends lost 0 bases and 3 bases, in that order; junction bases with no gene match: 14. The CDR3 spans 19 residues. CDR3 sequence reads: CASSQDLGYKGDRGYEQYF. CDR3 coding DNA: TGCGCCAGCAGCCAAGATCTAGGCTACAAAGGGGACAGGGGCTACGAGCAGTACTTC.

The rearrangement links TRBV5-6 to TRBJ2-5; maybe TRBD2 (6 bases). Trimming cost V 3 bases and J 7 bases, with 22 bases left between them. This CDR3 comprises 16 residues. Germline V gene sequence: CDR1 SGHDT, CDR2 YYEEEE. CDR3 coding DNA: TGTGCCAGCAGCTCCAACCTCCGGGGGTTTGGGGGGACCCAGTACTTC. Its protein product is CASSSNLRGFGGTQYF.

This clone was detected only once. Sequence at one end of the junction differs from germline and may be a read error. The CDR3 sequence is CASSLAGASDTQYF. CDR3 sequence (DNA): TGTGCCAGCAGCCTAGCGGGGGCCTCAGATACGCAGTATTTT. The chain links TRBV7-9 to TRBJ2-3, with TRBD2 matching 10 bases. This CDR3 is built from 14 residues. Germline V gene lookup returns CDR1 SEHNR and CDR2 FQNEAQ (reference sequence).